The sequence of this TCR beta chain was determined in a study of response to subunit inactivated influenza vaccine (dated by TCRdb to 2017 to 2018). At the level of the whole study: Deep quantitative T cell receptor repertoire profiling was used in the study to track responses to a trivalent subunit inactivated influenza vaccine.

CDR1 and CDR2, per the germline V gene, are SGDLS and YYNGEE. Trimming takes 0 bases from V and 9 bases from J, and the germline ends sit 13 bases apart. The CDR3 numbers 14 residues from cysteine through phenylalanine. Left in the record is the CDR3 DNA by itself, 42 bases read in frame from the first base. The receptor library was made with RT-PCR. Instrument used: Illumina HiSeq 2500. TCRdb reanalyzed the raw reads on its own, using fastp at Q25 for trimming and MiXCR for clone calling, and kept in-frame beta chains. Each entry is one CDR3 protein sequence, shown with its most common DNA and genes. This sample holds roughly 650,000 distinct CDR3 sequences; around 14% were observed only once. Roughly 11% of the sample is held by the ten biggest clonotypes. This clonotype turned up a few times. Its antigen remains undetermined. Nothing much larger sits one base from this clone, and base qualities are not available.

What the study reported, not specific to this receptor: According to the authors, only a limited number of new T cells may be recruited by each seasonal influenza vaccination.

The material was PBMCs from blood, obtained roughly 12 days after vaccination. This sequence uses TRBV9 and TRBJ2-1; the D gene is tentatively TRBD1 or TRBD2, each matching 5 bases. This clonotype originated in a man aged 50-59 years who received an inactivated influenza vaccine. Donor details come from another sample of the same person, matched by shared clones. The nucleotides read TGTGCCAGCAGCGTAGGTTCCGGGACGGGTGAGCAGTTCTTC. Translation gives CASSVGSGTGEQFF.